Shown below are 10 T cell receptor beta chains from a single sample sequenced in a study of shared clonotypes between healthy human individuals. Profiled with immunoSEQ multiplex PCR; TCRdb holds only in-frame clones, not every one. The sample carries millions of clones, approximately 95% recorded once. In the naive CD8 group, cells lacked CD45RO and were positively selected for CCR7, so terminally differentiated effector memory CD45RA+ cells were left out. Specimen: naive CD8+ T cells sorted from blood. The receptors were gathered from a man between 18 and 35 years old in good health.

Only one count was recorded for this clone. Other DNA sequences of this sample code for an identical CDR3. CDR3 amino acids: CASSLAGQGDGYTF. CDR3 in DNA: TGTGCCAGCAGCTTAGCCGGGCAGGGCGACGGCTACACCTTC. The V and J genes are TRBV7-9 and TRBJ1-2, with D possibly TRBD1 on 5 matching bases. CDR3 length: 14 residues. Trimming removed 0 bases at V and 8 bases at J, with 13 bases between. Germline V gene lookup returns CDR1 SEHNR and CDR2 FQNEAQ (reference sequence).

This chain joins TRBV11-2 and TRBJ2-6; 8 nucleotides align to TRBD1. This CDR3 comprises 16 residues. CDR1 and CDR2 from the germline V gene are SGHAT and FQNNGV. V gave up 5 bases and J gave up 2 bases; unmatched junction bases: 5. CDR3 in DNA: TGTGCCAGCAGCCTGACAGGGGCGACTGGGGCCAACGTCCTGACTTTC. It yields the protein CASSLTGATGANVLTF.

J is TRBJ2-1 and V is TRBV9; 10 nucleotides line up with TRBD2. The CDR3 totals 18 residues. The ends lost 4 bases at V and 4 bases at J; junction bases unmatched: 14. In germline, CDR1 is SGDLS, CDR2 YYNGEE. For the CDR3, the DNA is TGTGCCAGCAGCCCCTCCTCCCCTAGCGGGGGTTTATACAATGAGCAGTTCTTC. It encodes CASSPSSPSGGLYNEQFF.

On this clone: In the same sample, other DNA sequences code for this CDR3. The chain couples TRBV13 to TRBJ2-1; no clear D gene. The CDR3 runs to 12 residues. CDR1 is PRHDT, CDR2 FYEKMQ, per germline (reference sequence). Trimming pared 3 bases from V and 7 bases from J, leaving 7 bases between. The CDR3 loop is CASSLEGNEQFF. CDR3 bases: TGTGCCAGCAGCTTGGAAGGAAATGAGCAGTTCTTC. Based on the CDR3 plus reference TRBV13 and TRBJ2-1, the full variable domain is AAGVIQSPRHLIKEKRETATLKCYPIPRHDTVYWYQQGPGQDPQFLISFYEKMQSDKGSIPDRFSAQQFSDYHSELNMSSLELGDSALYFCASSLEGNEQFFGPGTRLTVL.

This chain links TRBV6-1 with TRBJ1-4; 8 bases are shared with TRBD1. Germline CDR1 reads MNHNS; CDR2 reads SASEGT. There are 15 residues in the CDR3. V shed 6 bases, J shed 6 bases, and the junction held 9 bases outside the gene matches. The CDR3 loop is CASREPGGVDEKLFF. CDR3 bases: TGTGCCAGCAGGGAACCAGGGGGCGTTGATGAAAAACTGTTTTTT.

The V call is TRBV13, the J call TRBJ2-1, with TRBD2 identical over 7 bases. Germline lookup yields CDR1 PRHDT and CDR2 FYEKMQ (reference sequence). J was trimmed by 8 bases and V by 4 bases; bases with no gene match: 5. This CDR3 contains 13 residues. The CDR3 coding sequence is TGTGCCAGCAGCTACGGGAGGATCCATGAGCAGTTCTTC. Translating it yields CASSYGRIHEQFF.

This clone has a single count. The gene calls are TRBV6-5 and TRBJ1-4; D possibly corresponds to TRBD1 (5 bases). This CDR3 contains 14 residues. The V end was cut by 5 bases, the J end by 7 bases, with 14 bases between. The germline V gene encodes CDR1 MNHEY and CDR2 SVGAGI. The chain's CDR3 is CASSPLGVPEKLFF. CDR3 DNA: TGTGCCAGCAGTCCTTTGGGGGTCCCTGAAAAACTGTTTTTT.

This chain uses TRBV12-5 with TRBJ1-2; maybe TRBD1 (6 bases). This CDR3 contains 13 residues. CDR1 and CDR2 from the germline V gene are LGHNT and FRNRAP. V was cut by 0 bases and J by 6 bases, with 8 bases left in between. CDR3 sequence: CASGLVQGNGYTF. The CDR3, as DNA: TGTGCTAGTGGTTTGGTACAGGGTAATGGCTACACCTTC.

This clone was detected only a few times. In the same sample, other DNA sequences code for this CDR3. This chain connects TRBV19 to TRBJ2-3; D remains ambiguous. From germline, CDR1 is LNHDA and CDR2 SQIVND (reference sequence). This CDR3 has 12 residues. V gave up 3 bases and J gave up 1 base, with 2 bases separating them. The CDR3 DNA follows: TGTGCCAGTAGTATGGGCACAGATACGCAGTATTTT. This sequence encodes CASSMGTDTQYF.

The chain couples TRBV4-1 to TRBJ1-3; no clear D gene. V was pared by 4 bases and J by 2 bases, with 27 bases between. This CDR3 has 20 residues. CDR1 and CDR2 from the germline V gene are MGHRA and YSYEKL. The CDR3 spells CASSLAPDLGVVGPGNTIYF. CDR3 nucleotide sequence: TGCGCCAGCAGCCTTGCCCCGGACCTTGGGGTGGTGGGTCCTGGAAACACCATATATTTT.